The present TCR beta chain was sequenced within a study of blood T cell repertoires in COVID-19. The length of the CDR3 is 15 residues. Sequencing used immunoSEQ multiplex PCR; TCRdb keeps in-frame clones, though not all of them. This table holds 250,000 or so clones, around four fifths found once. This chain uses TRBV12-2 with TRBJ1-5; the table's TRBD1 call for D was not verified on the DNA. TRBV12-2 is tagged as a pseudogene. This TCR was recovered from a woman in her 70s with acute or convalescent COVID-19. Sample: peripheral blood. The CDR3 nucleotides read TGTGCAAGTCGCCCTGGACAAGTAAGCAATCAGCCCCAGCATTTT. Its translation is CASRPGQVSNQPQHF.